The clone carrying this T cell receptor beta chain has a handful of counts. The CDR3 runs 16 residues. J lost 0 bases, V lost 5 bases, and 7 bases had no gene match. CDR1 and CDR2 (germline): LNHDA, SQIVND (reference sequence). The data were obtained in a study of blood T cell repertoires in COVID-19. Study context: Donors in the United States, Italy and Spain gave samples during acute or convalescent COVID-19. PBMCs, B-cell-depleted T cells, or T cells provided the cDNA or gDNA that made up the material.

TCRdb's copy holds only in-frame clones and misses some; the assay was immunoSEQ multiplex PCR. The sample has fewer than 350,000 clones, roughly 86% seen once. Seattle patients were enrolled while actively infected and followed longitudinally. Sequenced input: peripheral blood. The J gene is TRBJ2-3, the V gene TRBV19; 8 bases match TRBD1. The TCR originated in a man aged 30 to 39 with COVID-19, enrolled during active disease. CDR3 in DNA: TGTGCCAGTAGTGTCCATCAGGGGGCGAGCACAGATACGCAGTATTTT. It specifies CASSVHQGASTDTQYF.